Following are 2 T cell receptor beta chains from one sample sequenced in a study of blood T cell repertoires in COVID-19. The protocol was immunoSEQ multiplex PCR, while the TCRdb copy is restricted to in-frame clones and leaves out a portion. The sample consists of 60,000 to 70,000 clones, roughly 87% of them appearing once. The sequenced material came from peripheral blood. These receptors were collected from a man older than 75 with acute or convalescent COVID-19.

The J gene is TRBJ1-1, the V gene TRBV5-1, with D unresolved. The CDR3 runs to 14 residues. Germline V gene data show CDR1 as SGHRS and CDR2 as YFSETQ. V gave up 4 bases and J gave up 5 bases, with 15 bases separating them. For the CDR3, the DNA is TGCGCCAGCAGCCCCCGAGGGCAACCTACTGAAGCTTTCTTT. Translation gives CASSPRGQPTEAFF.

CDR3 sequence: CASSRSGISYEQYF. The DNA for the CDR3 is TGTGCCAGCAGCCGTAGCGGGATCTCCTACGAGCAGTACTTC. The rearrangement links TRBV7-2 to TRBJ2-7; 8 nucleotides match TRBD2. Germline trimming cut 5 bases from V and 0 bases from J; bases unmatched to any gene: 3. CDR1 SGHTA and CDR2 FQGNSA come from the germline V gene. This CDR3 is built from 14 residues.